These 30 T cell receptor beta chains were all obtained from the same sample, sequenced in a study of blood T cell repertoires in COVID-19. Repertoires were generated with immunoSEQ multiplex PCR, while TCRdb's copy carries only in-frame clones and drops some. The table shows under 100,000 clones, with under 80% occurring only once. The specimen was peripheral blood. These receptor sequences come from a woman older than 75 with active or convalescent COVID-19.

The V and J genes are TRBV12-3 or TRBV12-4 and TRBJ2-1; no clear D. CDR3 length: 12 amino acids. Trimming removed 4 bases at V and 10 bases at J, with 11 bases between. The CDR3 is CASSYRAWEQFF. CDR3 nucleotide sequence: TGTGCCAGCAGTTATCGCGCGTGGGAGCAGTTCTTC.

The chain combines TRBV10-3 with TRBJ2-7, with a weak D call TRBD2 (6 bases). The CDR3 has 13 residues. V was cut by 3 bases and J by 5 bases, with 11 bases left in between. The germline V gene has CDR1 ENHRY and CDR2 SYGVKD. CDR3 DNA: TGTGCCATCAGTGATAGTGCGGGACACGAGCAGTACTTC. Protein product: CAISDSAGHEQYF.

The V call is TRBV3-1 (or the pseudogene TRBV3-2), the J call TRBJ1-3, with D unclear. Germline-derived CDR1 and CDR2 are LGHDT and YNNKEL (reference sequence). This CDR3 has 15 amino acids. Trimming removed 1 base from V and 0 bases from J, with 7 bases in between. The CDR3 sequence: CASSQGVDSGNTIYF. The CDR3 DNA sequence: TGTGCCAGCAGCCAAGGCGTCGACTCTGGAAACACCATATATTTT.

The table lists this clone with a count of one. The chain uses TRBV5-4 and TRBJ2-7; 7 bases align to TRBD2. Germline assignment: CDR1 SGHNT and CDR2 YYREEE (reference sequence). V was clipped by 0 bases and J by 3 bases; unmatched bases: 12. This CDR3 spans 17 amino acids. The CDR3 sequence: CASSLDSSVRGIYEQYF. In DNA form, the CDR3 reads TGTGCCAGCAGCTTGGACTCTAGCGTGCGGGGGATCTACGAGCAGTACTTC.

The chain links TRBV6-2 or TRBV6-3 to TRBJ2-5; the D gene is possibly TRBD2 (6 bases). V was pared by 6 bases and J by 2 bases, with 10 bases between. Per germline, CDR1 MNHEY and CDR2 SVGEGT. This CDR3 spans 13 amino acids. The chain's CDR3 is CASSRDWQETQYF. The CDR3 DNA is TGTGCCAGCAGCCGGGACTGGCAAGAGACCCAGTACTTC.

The chain has TRBV6-5 and TRBJ2-7, with 9 bases that match TRBD1. Germline V gives CDR1 MNHEY, CDR2 SVGAGI. The CDR3 totals 14 residues. J gave up 2 bases and V 7 bases, and 6 bases lay outside the gene matches. In DNA form, the CDR3 reads TGTGCCAGCATGGTGACAGGGGGACCCTACGAGCAGTACTTC. It translates to CASMVTGGPYEQYF.

The sample holds one count of this clone. The chain carries TRBV4-3 and TRBJ2-7; 7 bases fit TRBD2. CDR1 and CDR2 (germline): LGHNA, YSLEER. The V and J ends lost 0 bases and 3 bases, in that order; junction bases with no gene match: 5. The CDR3 loop spans 15 amino acids. The CDR3 sequence is CASSQEGRGSYEQYF. The DNA of the CDR3 is TGCGCCAGCAGCCAAGAGGGGCGGGGGAGCTACGAGCAGTACTTC.

This clone was recorded only once. J is TRBJ1-1 and V is TRBV9, with D perhaps matching TRBD1 (5 bases). V was pared by 3 bases and J by 3 bases, with 12 bases between. CDR1 and CDR2 (germline): SGDLS, YYNGEE. CDR3 length equals 14 residues. CDR3 nucleotide sequence: TGTGCCAGCAGCGCGGGACTAGTTGACACTGAAGCTTTCTTT. Residues: CASSAGLVDTEAFF. Using reference TRBV9 and TRBJ1-1 for the parts outside the CDR3, the full variable domain is DSGVTQTPKHLITATGQRVTLRCSPRSGDLSVYWYQQSLDQGLQFLIQYYNGEERAKGNILERFSAQQFPDLHSELNLSSLELGDSALYFCASSAGLVDTEAFFGQGTRLTVV.

The V call is TRBV12-5, the J call TRBJ2-7; TRBD1 agrees at 10 bases. The DNA matches TRBJ2-1 better at its end, which makes the J call doubtful. Germline lookup yields CDR1 LGHNT and CDR2 FRNRAP. This CDR3 has 19 amino acids. This CDR3 reads CASGLGDRGQSLSYNEQFF. CDR3 nucleotide sequence: TGTGCTAGTGGTTTGGGGGACAGGGGCCAATCCCTCTCCTACAATGAGCAGTTCTTC.

A few counts support this clone. The CDR3 loop is CASSAGTGTNEQFF. CDR3 sequence (DNA): TGTGCCAGCAGTGCCGGGACAGGGACCAATGAGCAGTTCTTC. The chain employs TRBV9 and TRBJ2-1; 9 nucleotides align to TRBD1. The trim removed 5 bases at V and 6 bases at J, leaving 6 bases unmatched. Germline V gene lookup returns CDR1 SGDLS and CDR2 YYNGEE. The CDR3 runs to 14 residues.

The chain recombines TRBV5-1 with TRBJ2-1, with 11 bases identical to TRBD1. This CDR3 region has 16 residues. The junction had 0 bases not matched to a gene; V was cut back by 0 bases and J by 1 base. Germline V CDR1 and CDR2: SGHRS, YFSETQ. Here the CDR3 DNA reads TGCGCCAGCAGCTTGGGGGACAGGGGGTCCTACAATGAGCAGTTCTTC. Translating gives CASSLGDRGSYNEQFF. The complete variable domain, with remaining parts taken from reference TRBV5-1 and TRBJ2-1, reads KAGVTQTPRYLIKTRGQQVTLSCSPISGHRSVSWYQQTPGQGLQFLFEYFSETQRNKGNFPGRFSGRQFSNSRSEMNVSTLELGDSALYLCASSLGDRGSYNEQFFGPGTRLTVL.

This sequence joins TRBV6-6 and TRBJ2-2; no reliable D call. From germline, CDR1 is MNHNY and CDR2 SVGAGI (reference sequence). The CDR3 is 12 residues long. Deletions cut 5 bases from V and 4 bases from J, with 5 bases between. The CDR3 DNA follows: TGTGCCAGCAGTCACGGCACCGGGGAGCTGTTTTTT. Protein sequence: CASSHGTGELFF.

The chain couples TRBV5-5 to TRBJ1-3, with D possibly TRBD1 on 5 matching bases. Germline V gene lookup returns CDR1 SGHKS and CDR2 YYEKEE (reference sequence). The germline V and J ends were trimmed by 4 bases and 0 bases, with 8 bases remaining between them. This CDR3 spans 14 amino acids. The CDR3 coding sequence is TGTGCCAGCAGCGGGGGGTACTCTGGAAACACCATATATTTT. This codes for CASSGGYSGNTIYF.

The chain has TRBV5-1 and TRBJ2-6; tentatively, D is TRBD2 (5 bases). Looked up from germline, CDR1 is SGHRS and CDR2 is YFSETQ. This CDR3 contains 16 residues. The V end was cut by 0 bases, the J end by 0 bases, with 7 bases between. In DNA form, the CDR3 reads TGCGCCAGCAGCTTGGGCGGGTTCTCTGGGGCCAACGTCCTGACTTTC. This sequence encodes CASSLGGFSGANVLTF. Full variable domain (outside the CDR3, taken from reference TRBV5-1 and TRBJ2-6): KAGVTQTPRYLIKTRGQQVTLSCSPISGHRSVSWYQQTPGQGLQFLFEYFSETQRNKGNFPGRFSGRQFSNSRSEMNVSTLELGDSALYLCASSLGGFSGANVLTFGAGSRLTVL.

This clone was recorded a few times. V is TRBV19 and J is TRBJ2-2; TRBD1 matches at 7 bases. CDR3 length: 15 amino acids. CDR1 LNHDA and CDR2 SQIVND come from the germline V gene (reference sequence). The ends lost 5 bases at V and 6 bases at J; junction bases unmatched: 9. As DNA, the CDR3 is TGTGCCAGTAGTGGAAGGGGGCTGGAGGCCGGGGAGCTGTTTTTT. It yields the protein CASSGRGLEAGELFF. Drawing the rest from reference TRBV19 and TRBJ2-2, the complete variable domain is DGGITQSPKYLFRKEGQNVTLSCEQNLNHDAMYWYRQDPGQGLRLIYYSQIVNDFQKGDIAEGYSVSREKKESFPLTVTSAQKNPTAFYLCASSGRGLEAGELFFGEGSRLTVL.

This clone has a handful of counts. CDR3 coding DNA: TGTGCCACCAGCGGGGACAGGGGCTATAATGAAAAACTGTTTTTT. This encodes CATSGDRGYNEKLFF. The V call is TRBV15, the J call TRBJ1-4; 10 positions agree with TRBD1. Trimming took 5 bases from V and 4 from J; bases not matched to a gene: 4. CDR1 and CDR2 (germline): LNHNV, YYDKDF (reference sequence). This CDR3 has 15 amino acids.

V usage is TRBV5-1 and J usage is TRBJ1-4, with 9 positions matching TRBD1. This CDR3 has 16 residues. Unmatched junction bases numbered 4, after V lost 4 bases and J lost 0 bases. Per germline, CDR1 SGHRS and CDR2 YFSETQ. CDR3 loop: CASSGDRDATNEKLFF. The CDR3 bases are TGCGCCAGCAGCGGGGACAGGGATGCAACTAATGAAAAACTGTTTTTT.

The V and J genes are TRBV20-1 and TRBJ1-1; TRBD1 aligns across 7 bases. Trimming took 3 bases from V and 9 from J; bases not matched to a gene: 16. The CDR3 is 15 residues long. Germline lookup yields CDR1 DFQATT and CDR2 SNEGSKA (reference sequence). Here the CDR3 reads CSASREQGPLGKAFF. In DNA form, the CDR3 reads TGCAGTGCTAGTAGGGAACAGGGGCCGCTGGGGAAAGCTTTCTTT.

This chain joins TRBV3-1 (or the pseudogene TRBV3-2) and TRBJ2-7, with D tentatively TRBD2 (5 bases). CDR3 length equals 15 residues. The V and J ends lost 2 bases and 6 bases respectively, with 17 bases between them. The germline gives CDR1 LGHDT, CDR2 YNNKEL (reference sequence). The CDR3 DNA follows: TGTGCCAGCAGCCAAAGGGAGAGACCAGGTGCCGAGCAGTACTTC. Encoded protein: CASSQRERPGAEQYF.

The chain joins TRBV5-1 to TRBJ2-3, with 14 bases fitting TRBD2. The ends lost 1 base at V and 5 bases at J; junction bases unmatched: 6. Per germline, CDR1 SGHRS and CDR2 YFSETQ. This CDR3 has 17 amino acids. The CDR3 region is CASSLMGLAGEVDTQYF. As DNA, the CDR3 is TGCGCCAGCAGCTTGATGGGACTAGCGGGGGAGGTAGATACGCAGTATTTT.

The chain combines TRBV5-1 with TRBJ1-1, with TRBD1 identical over 10 bases. The V and J ends lost 4 bases and 5 bases, in that order; junction bases with no gene match: 5. From germline, CDR1 is SGHRS and CDR2 YFSETQ. This CDR3 is built from 14 residues. This CDR3 reads CASSAGQGETEAFF. The CDR3 nucleotides are TGCGCCAGCAGCGCCGGACAGGGGGAAACTGAAGCTTTCTTT. The variable domain in full, completed from reference TRBV5-1 and TRBJ1-1, reads KAGVTQTPRYLIKTRGQQVTLSCSPISGHRSVSWYQQTPGQGLQFLFEYFSETQRNKGNFPGRFSGRQFSNSRSEMNVSTLELGDSALYLCASSAGQGETEAFFGQGTRLTVV.

The J gene is TRBJ1-4, the V gene TRBV3-1 (or the pseudogene TRBV3-2); D is perhaps TRBD1 (6 bases). V was clipped by 4 bases and J by 11 bases, with 20 bases between them. The germline V gene encodes CDR1 LGHDT and CDR2 YNNKEL (reference sequence). CDR3 length equals 15 residues. CDR3 nucleotides: TGTGCCAGCAGCCGGGACACTCAAGATTCAGGCAAACTGTTTTTT. This translates into CASSRDTQDSGKLFF.

The chain carries TRBV6-5 and TRBJ2-2, with D perhaps matching TRBD2 (6 bases). The CDR3 is 16 amino acids. Germline V gene data show CDR1 as MNHEY and CDR2 as SVGAGI. V lost 2 bases to trimming and J lost 3 bases, with 13 bases between them. The CDR3 nucleotides are TGTGCCAGCAGTTACGGTGCAGGAGGGGACACCGGGGAGCTGTTTTTT. This encodes CASSYGAGGDTGELFF.

The chain employs TRBV7-8 and TRBJ2-7; the D is unclear. V lost 3 bases and J lost 3, with 9 bases in between. Per germline, CDR1 SGHVS and CDR2 FQNEAQ. The CDR3 is 13 amino acids. CDR3 loop: CASSFVQDYEQYF. In nucleotides, the CDR3 is TGTGCCAGCAGCTTCGTGCAGGACTACGAGCAGTACTTC. Full variable domain (rest looked up from reference TRBV7-8 and TRBJ2-7): GAGVSQSPRYKVAKRGQDVALRCDPISGHVSLFWYQQALGQGPEFLTYFQNEAQLDKSGLPSDRFFAERPEGSVSTLKIQRTQQEDSAVYLCASSFVQDYEQYFGPGTRLTVT.

V gene TRBV30 combines with J gene TRBJ2-7, with a weak D call TRBD2 (5 bases). The CDR3 consists of 16 residues. Trimming took off 3 bases at V and 0 bases at J, with 18 bases between the two ends. CDR1 is GTSNPN, CDR2 SVGIG, per germline (reference sequence). The CDR3 sequence: CAWRAQRLLGSYEQYF. The CDR3 nucleotides are TGTGCCTGGAGGGCTCAGCGGCTGCTCGGCTCCTACGAGCAGTACTTC.

This clone was picked up one time. The genes are TRBV5-1 and TRBJ2-3, with 12 bases matching TRBD2. From germline, CDR1 is SGHRS and CDR2 YFSETQ. Trimming cost V 3 bases and J 1 base; bases outside gene matches: 0. This CDR3 is built from 15 residues. This CDR3 is CASSWTSGGTDTQYF. The CDR3 nucleotides are TGCGCCAGCAGCTGGACTAGCGGGGGCACAGATACGCAGTATTTT. The variable domain in full, with the rest retrieved from reference TRBV5-1 and TRBJ2-3, is KAGVTQTPRYLIKTRGQQVTLSCSPISGHRSVSWYQQTPGQGLQFLFEYFSETQRNKGNFPGRFSGRQFSNSRSEMNVSTLELGDSALYLCASSWTSGGTDTQYFGPGTRLTVL.

The V call is TRBV7-8, the J call TRBJ2-7; 7 bases are shared with TRBD1. V trimming: 5 bases; J trimming: 3 bases; junction bases outside the gene matches: 7. The germline V gene encodes CDR1 SGHVS and CDR2 FQNEAQ. The CDR3 sequence is 14 residues long. CDR3 DNA sequence: TGTGCCAGCAGCCAACTCGCAGGGGGCTACGAGCAGTACTTC. Protein: CASSQLAGGYEQYF.

This clone was counted between two and nine times. The rearrangement joins TRBV19 to TRBJ2-5; possibly TRBD1 for D (6 bases). The CDR3 loop spans 13 amino acids. In germline, CDR1 is LNHDA, CDR2 SQIVND (reference sequence). The CDR3 DNA reads TGTGCTACCTCGACAGGTCCTTTGGAGACCCAGTACTTC. This gives the protein CATSTGPLETQYF.

This clone occurred many times. The V and J genes are TRBV30 and TRBJ2-3; a weak D match, TRBD1 (5 bases). With 4 bases removed from V and 3 bases from J, the gap between germline ends came to 14 bases. CDR1 GTSNPN and CDR2 SVGIG come from the germline V gene (reference sequence). The CDR3 contains 14 residues. The CDR3 DNA sequence: TGTGCCTGGACGCAGGGTTTAGGTACAGATACGCAGTATTTT. It codes for CAWTQGLGTDTQYF.

The CDR3 DNA follows: TGTGCCAGCAGCCGGAACTCGGATAAGACATATCTCTTCGGGGAGCTGTTTTTT. Encoded protein: CASSRNSDKTYLFGELFF. The V and J genes are TRBV7-9 and TRBJ2-2, with no clear D. V was pared by 5 bases and J by 7 bases, with 26 bases between. The CDR3 contains 18 residues. Germline V gene data show CDR1 as SEHNR and CDR2 as FQNEAQ (reference sequence).